This T cell receptor beta chain was retrieved from a study of T cells in Graves' hyperthyroidism and ophthalmopathy. Study information: The initial diagnosis was the point when peripheral blood was collected, ahead of any treatment. Whole-study findings and limits: Peripheral blood also featured most of the thyroid clonotypes expanded above 0.001.

Amplification of TCR beta CDR3 regions was performed using RNA transcripts as template. The study used the HTBI primer set for a first-round RT-PCR of the TCR CDR3. TCRdb re-analysed the multiplex PCR reads in MiXCR, keeping a single row per CDR3 protein. The sample has approximately 570,000 distinct CDR3 sequences; 15% to 20% are singletons. In this sample, this clonotype turned up a few times. As yet, its antigen is unknown. The germline V gene has CDR1 SGHRS and CDR2 YFSETQ. The length of the CDR3 is 17 residues. V lost 1 base to trimming and J lost 3 bases; unmatched junction nucleotides: 8. This chain joins TRBV5-1 and TRBJ1-2; TRBD1 agrees at 11 bases. Input material: blood. This clonotype was sampled from a man in his forties with Graves' ophthalmopathy. The CDR3 region is CASSLTSGQGDYYGYTF. CDR3 bases: TGCGCCAGCAGCTTGACGTCGGGACAGGGGGATTACTATGGCTACACCTTC.